Listed below are T cell receptor beta chains from one sample, sequenced in a study of blood T cell repertoires in COVID-19. TCRdb's table, derived via immunoSEQ multiplex PCR, lists solely in-frame clones and lacks some. The sample has about 240,000 clones, 75% to 90% seen once; the top ten hold just over 7%. The material sequenced was peripheral blood. These receptors were obtained from a man aged 60-69 years who had recovered from COVID-19. Both conserved end residues are part of each CDR3. A D gene is named only where the DNA matches it firmly. The size field is filled for only some rows; it gives once, few, many or a size class.

>TRBD1|once|TRBJ1-2|TRBV6-5
CASRMRDSNYGYTF
TGTGCCAGCAGAATGCGGGACAGTAACTATGGCTACACCTTC
>-|-|TRBJ2-7|TRBV2
CASSDRGLDEQYF
TGTGCCAGCAGTGACAGGGGCTTGGACGAGCAGTACTTC
>-|-|TRBJ2-2|TRBV11-3
CASSLAALGVTGELFF
TGTGCCAGCAGCTTAGCGGCCCTAGGGGTCACCGGGGAGCTGTTTTTT
>TRBD1|once|TRBJ1-2|TRBV24-1
CATSDPGGHGYTF
TGTGCCACCAGTGATCCAGGGGGGCATGGCTACACCTTC
>TRBD2|-|TRBJ2-1|TRBV7-6
CASSEGSGGFSNEQFF
TGTGCCAGCAGCGAGGGTAGCGGGGGCTTCTCCAATGAGCAGTTCTTC
>-|-|TRBJ2-7|TRBV4-1
CASSQDWTGGRSYEQYF
TGCGCCAGCAGCCAGGACTGGACCGGGGGGCGGTCCTACGAGCAGTACTTC
>-|once|TRBJ2-2|TRBV5-1
CASSLSLGLAPNTGELFF
TGCGCCAGCAGCTTGTCCCTGGGGCTAGCGCCGAACACCGGGGAGCTGTTTTTT
>-|-|TRBJ1-1|TRBV30
CAWRLRDMNTEAFF
TGTGCCTGGAGGCTCAGGGACATGAACACTGAAGCTTTCTTT
>TRBD1|once|TRBJ1-3|TRBV18
CASSLQGAAGNTIYF
TGTGCCAGCTCACTACAGGGGGCGGCTGGAAACACCATATATTTT
>-|once|TRBJ2-3|TRBV5-1
CASSPEGTSTDTQYF
TGCGCCAGCAGCCCGGAGGGAACTAGCACAGATACGCAGTATTTT
>TRBD1|-|TRBJ2-7|TRBV5-8
CASRVTGGGYEQYF
TGTGCCAGCAGGGTGACAGGGGGAGGCTACGAGCAGTACTTC
>-|-|TRBJ2-3|TRBV7-2
CASSPRGRDPRTDTQYF
TGTGCCAGCAGCCCCAGGGGCCGGGACCCCCGCACAGATACGCAGTATTTT
>TRBD2|-|TRBJ2-2|TRBV11-2
CASSFRGVQNTGELFF
TGTGCCAGCAGCTTCCGGGGGGTACAAAACACCGGGGAGCTGTTTTTT
>-|-|TRBJ1-5|TRBV2
CASREGGFSQPQHF
TGTGCCAGCAGGGAGGGAGGGTTTAGTCAGCCCCAGCATTTT
>TRBD2|-|TRBJ2-3|TRBV4-1
CASSQVRGGAGVLLDTQYF
TGCGCCAGCAGCCAAGTACGCGGGGGGGCCGGTGTGCTGCTTGATACGCAGTATTTT
>-|-|TRBJ1-2|TRBV28
CASSSFLGGYTF
TGTGCCAGCAGCTCCTTTCTCGGTGGCTACACCTTC